The entry below gives a single T cell receptor beta chain sequence along with its context. Its antigen is not known. Profiled with immunoSEQ multiplex PCR; TCRdb holds only in-frame clones, not every one. Of around 16,000 clones listed, 93% are singletons. This entry is derived from a study of T cell clonotyping in hematopoietic cell transplantation. Findings of the study overall: At the given depth, recipient repertoires were over 95% de novo clonotypes. Cells were unsorted, so CD4 and CD8 contributions were not separated.

The sample's time point: recipient sample about 28 days before transplant, after cytoreduction. From germline, CDR1 is MNHEY and CDR2 SVGAGI. This CDR3 has 13 amino acids. The J segment lost 5 bases and the V segment lost 8 bases, leaving 5 bases of the junction unmatched. The source material was peripheral blood mononuclear cells, sampled before stem cell transplant. This chain uses TRBV6-5 with TRBJ2-5; 10 bases agree with TRBD2. This clonotype was sampled from a man between 18 and 35 years old with biphenotypic leukemia. Some clones in this sample may be carry-over from other donors' samples. In nucleotides, the CDR3 is TGTGCCAGCTCGGGACTAGCGAGGGAGACCCAGTACTTC. Translation: CASSGLARETQYF.